Shown below are 32 T cell receptor beta chains from a single sample sequenced in a study of T cell changes during pregnancy in multiple sclerosis. Libraries were prepared by immunoSEQ multiplex PCR; TCRdb keeps only in-frame clonotypes and omits some of them. The table records about 38,000 clones, about 94% of them present only once. The material was CD4+ T cells from peripheral blood mononuclear cells, obtained in the second trimester of pregnancy. These receptors originate from a female donor with multiple sclerosis, enrolled in a pregnancy study.

The genes are TRBV6-1 and TRBJ2-7, with 9 bases matching TRBD1. The germline CDR1 and CDR2 sequences are MNHNS and SASEGT. With V trimmed by 6 bases and J by 5 bases, 8 bases remained unmatched. The CDR3 contains 14 residues. The CDR3 is CASSLNRGLNEQYF. The CDR3 region has the DNA TGTGCCAGCAGCCTGAACAGGGGGCTCAACGAGCAGTACTTC.

This chain links TRBV5-1 with TRBJ2-3, with 7 bases lining up with TRBD1. This CDR3 spans 16 amino acids. CDR1 is SGHRS, CDR2 YFSETQ, per germline. The J segment lost 1 base and the V segment lost 2 bases, leaving 7 bases of the junction unmatched. The CDR3 sequence is CASSFGTAKGTDTQYF. CDR3 sequence (DNA): TGCGCCAGCAGCTTCGGGACAGCAAAAGGCACAGATACGCAGTATTTT.

The genes are TRBV2 and TRBJ1-2; 7 bases agree with TRBD1. Trimming at V came to 6 bases and at J to 2 bases, leaving 12 bases not matched to a gene. Looked up from germline, CDR1 is SNHLY and CDR2 is FYNNEI. This CDR3 region has 16 residues. Here the CDR3 DNA reads TGTGCCAGCAGCCGGTTCGGGACAGATATAAACTATGGCTACACCTTC. Translation gives CASSRFGTDINYGYTF.

This rearrangement joins TRBV5-1 to TRBJ1-4; no firm D call. CDR1 is SGHRS and CDR2 is YFSETQ in the germline V gene. The CDR3 is 13 residues long. Trimming stripped 0 bases from V and 4 bases from J, with 4 bases between. The CDR3 loop is CASSLGGNEKLFF. The CDR3 DNA reads TGCGCCAGCAGCTTGGGAGGTAATGAAAAACTGTTTTTT.

The chain uses TRBV19 and TRBJ1-2, with 7 bases fitting TRBD1. This CDR3 region has 16 residues. Losses at the gene ends were 5 bases for V and 8 bases for J; bases not matched to a gene: 17. Per germline, CDR1 LNHDA and CDR2 SQIVND (reference sequence). The CDR3 nucleotides read TGTGCCAGTAGTGCGACCGGGACAGCCATGTATACCGGCTACACCTTC. This codes for CASSATGTAMYTGYTF.

The CDR3 nucleotides read TGTGCCAGCAGTTACCAGAGGAATGAAAAACTGTTTTTT. Encoded protein: CASSYQRNEKLFF. V and J are TRBV6-5 and TRBJ1-4; D not certain. The V end was cut by 2 bases, the J end by 5 bases, with 6 bases between. CDR1 and CDR2 from the germline V gene are MNHEY and SVGAGI. CDR3 length equals 13 residues.

V gene TRBV7-9 combines with J gene TRBJ1-2, with D uncertain. The CDR3 length is 13 residues. Germline CDR1 and CDR2: SEHNR and FQNEAQ (reference sequence). Trimming cost V 5 bases and J 5 bases, with 12 bases left between them. CDR3 nucleotides: TGTGCCAGCAGCCCCGCGGCTAGTTATGGCTACACCTTC. The encoded protein is CASSPAASYGYTF.

This chain uses TRBV2 with TRBJ1-4, with D maybe TRBD1 (5 bases). The CDR3 has 12 residues. Trimming removed 6 bases from V and 5 bases from J, with 7 bases in between. The germline gives CDR1 SNHLY, CDR2 FYNNEI. The CDR3 sequence is CASRAGNEKLFF. The DNA for the CDR3 is TGTGCCAGCAGAGCAGGGAATGAAAAACTGTTTTTT.

The chain has TRBV4-3 and TRBJ2-7; 8 bases match TRBD2. The J segment lost 3 bases and the V segment lost 0 bases, leaving 4 bases of the junction unmatched. Germline CDR1 LGHNA, CDR2 YSLEER. This CDR3 contains 15 residues. For the CDR3, the DNA is TGCGCCAGCAGCCAAGATAGCGGGGAGAACTACGAGCAGTACTTC. Translation: CASSQDSGENYEQYF.

The V gene is TRBV7-2, the J gene TRBJ1-6, with TRBD1 identical over 9 bases. J gave up 10 bases and V 2 bases, and 6 bases lay outside the gene matches. The length of the CDR3 is 15 residues. Germline V gene lookup returns CDR1 SGHTA and CDR2 FQGNSA. The CDR3 here is CASSLRDRDGSPLHF. CDR3 in DNA: TGTGCCAGCAGCTTACGGGACAGGGACGGATCACCCCTCCACTTT.

V is TRBV27 and J is TRBJ2-6; D gene uncertain. Germline V gives CDR1 MNHEY, CDR2 SMNVEV (reference sequence). The CDR3 totals 16 residues. The V end lost 6 bases, the J end lost 0 bases, and 12 bases lay between the germline ends. CDR3 sequence: CASSPNRNSGANVLTF. The CDR3 region has the DNA TGTGCCAGCAGCCCTAATCGAAACTCTGGGGCCAACGTCCTGACTTTC. The whole variable domain, filled in from reference TRBV27 and TRBJ2-6, reads EAQVTQNPRYLITVTGKKLTVTCSQNMNHEYMSWYRQDPGLGLRQIYYSMNVEVTDKGDVPEGYKVSRKEKRNFPLILESPSPNQTSLYFCASSPNRNSGANVLTFGAGSRLTVL.

This sequence joins TRBV30 and TRBJ1-1; 7 positions match TRBD1. The CDR3 is made up of 12 amino acids. Germline CDR1 and CDR2: GTSNPN and SVGIG (reference sequence). V was pared by 7 bases and J by 4 bases, with 6 bases of the junction left unmatched. CDR3 bases: TGTGCCTATGACAGGGACGGCACTGAAGCTTTCTTT. It yields the protein CAYDRDGTEAFF.

V usage is TRBV5-1 and J usage is TRBJ1-1, with TRBD1 identical over 7 bases. The germline gives CDR1 SGHRS, CDR2 YFSETQ. The junction had 3 bases not matched to a gene; V was cut back by 0 bases and J by 1 base. The CDR3 sequence is 15 residues long. CDR3 bases: TGCGCCAGCAGCTTGGGACAGGGCCCGAACACTGAAGCTTTCTTT. Protein: CASSLGQGPNTEAFF.

The chain couples TRBV27 to TRBJ1-2, with D perhaps matching TRBD1 (5 bases). Trimming stripped 6 bases from V and 4 bases from J, with 18 bases between. The CDR3 is 15 residues long. Looked up from germline, CDR1 is MNHEY and CDR2 is SMNVEV (reference sequence). The CDR3 spells CASSWELGGTYGYTF. CDR3 sequence (DNA): TGTGCCAGCAGCTGGGAACTGGGGGGTACCTATGGCTACACCTTC.

This chain joins TRBV5-1 and TRBJ2-5; 7 bases align to TRBD2. Judging by the DNA end, TRBJ2-7 fits better; the J call may be wrong. CDR3 length: 13 amino acids. Germline lookup yields CDR1 SGHRS and CDR2 YFSETQ. The CDR3 nucleotides are TGCGCCAGCAGCCGGGACTATACCTACGAGCAGTACTTC. Its protein is CASSRDYTYEQYF.

This sequence joins TRBV10-3 and TRBJ2-3; 10 positions agree with TRBD1. Germline V gives CDR1 ENHRY, CDR2 SYGVKD. This CDR3 has 16 amino acids. Losses at the gene ends were 6 bases for V and 0 bases for J; bases not matched to a gene: 6. As DNA, the CDR3 is TGTGCCATCAGCAAGGGACAGGGGTCTAGCACAGATACGCAGTATTTT. Its protein is CAISKGQGSSTDTQYF.

This clone was recorded only once. The chain couples TRBV27 to TRBJ1-2; 7 bases align to TRBD1. This CDR3 spans 16 amino acids. J lost 0 bases, V lost 6 bases, and 10 bases had no gene match. Germline V gene data show CDR1 as MNHEY and CDR2 as SMNVEV (reference sequence). CDR3 sequence: CASSSDRERSNYGYTF. The DNA for the CDR3 is TGTGCCAGCAGCTCTGACAGGGAACGGTCTAACTATGGCTACACCTTC.

This sequence joins TRBV5-1 and TRBJ1-2, with D perhaps matching TRBD1 (5 bases). V was shortened by 0 bases and J by 1 base, with 7 bases between the two germline ends. The germline CDR1 and CDR2 sequences are SGHRS and YFSETQ. The CDR3 is 14 amino acids. The CDR3 region has the DNA TGCGCCAGCAGCTTGGGACAGATTAACTATGGCTACACCTTC. This translates into CASSLGQINYGYTF. Combining the CDR3 with reference TRBV5-1 and TRBJ1-2 gives the whole variable domain KAGVTQTPRYLIKTRGQQVTLSCSPISGHRSVSWYQQTPGQGLQFLFEYFSETQRNKGNFPGRFSGRQFSNSRSEMNVSTLELGDSALYLCASSLGQINYGYTFGSGTRLTVV.

This chain connects TRBV14 to TRBJ1-1; tentative D call: TRBD1 (6 bases). CDR1 SGHDN and CDR2 FVKESK come from the germline V gene. This CDR3 is 14 amino acids long. The ends were cut back, 3 bases at V and 6 bases at J, with 14 bases in the middle. CDR3 region: CASSQVMRTAEAFF. CDR3 nucleotides: TGTGCCAGCAGCCAGGTTATGAGGACAGCTGAAGCTTTCTTT.

The chain couples TRBV5-1 to TRBJ1-4; 11 nucleotides line up with TRBD1. Germline lookup yields CDR1 SGHRS and CDR2 YFSETQ. The CDR3 spans 15 residues. After removal of 4 bases from V and 8 bases from J, the junction contained 7 bases not matched to a gene. This chain's CDR3 is CASSRTGGLEEKLFF. Written as DNA, the CDR3 is TGCGCCAGCAGCAGGACAGGGGGCTTAGAGGAAAAACTGTTTTTT.

The chain couples TRBV27 to TRBJ2-7, with D perhaps TRBD2 (5 bases). V lost 8 bases, J lost 1 base, and 15 bases lay in between. In germline, CDR1 is MNHEY, CDR2 SMNVEV (reference sequence). The length of the CDR3 is 14 residues. DNA of the CDR3: TGTGCCAGCCGACTTCCTGGGGAGTCCTACGAGCAGTACTTC. It is translated as CASRLPGESYEQYF.

The genes are TRBV11-2 and TRBJ2-2, with a weak D call TRBD2 (5 bases). The CDR3 loop spans 14 amino acids. V lost 3 bases and J 2 bases, leaving 7 bases between the germline ends. Germline V CDR1 and CDR2: SGHAT, FQNNGV. The CDR3 loop is CASSFTGNTGELFF. As DNA, the CDR3 is TGTGCCAGCAGCTTTACGGGAAACACCGGGGAGCTGTTTTTT.

The chain couples TRBV27 to TRBJ2-1; 8 positions match TRBD2. CDR3 length equals 13 residues. Losses at the gene ends were 2 bases for V and 15 bases for J; bases not matched to a gene: 9. The germline V gene has CDR1 MNHEY and CDR2 SMNVEV (reference sequence). CDR3 sequence reads: CASSLRRASGPFF. The DNA for the CDR3 is TGTGCCAGCAGTTTACGTAGGGCTAGCGGGCCGTTCTTC.

The chain's CDR3 is CASSLRRREGQPQHF. In nucleotides, the CDR3 is TGTGCCAGCAGCTTGAGGCGAAGAGAGGGTCAGCCCCAGCATTTT. The chain is built from TRBV5-8 and TRBJ1-5; D is unclear. The germline V gene encodes CDR1 SGHTS and CDR2 YDEGEE. V lost 1 base and J lost 6, with 14 bases in between. The CDR3 has 15 amino acids.

CDR3 sequence reads: CASRSLGLAYEQYF. DNA of the CDR3: TGTGCCAGCAGGTCACTCGGACTAGCCTACGAGCAGTACTTC. The J gene is TRBJ2-7, the V gene TRBV6-6, with 7 bases fitting TRBD2. Trimming at V came to 6 bases and at J to 2 bases, leaving 7 bases not matched to a gene. In germline, CDR1 is MNHNY, CDR2 SVGAGI (reference sequence). This CDR3 is built from 14 residues.

The chain combines TRBV27 with TRBJ2-2; 15 bases fit TRBD2. The CDR3 is made up of 16 amino acids. J gave up 7 bases and V 6 bases, and 6 bases lay outside the gene matches. Germline-derived CDR1 and CDR2 are MNHEY and SMNVEV (reference sequence). CDR3 residues: CASSGLAGGLGGELFF. The DNA of the CDR3 is TGTGCCAGCAGCGGACTAGCGGGAGGGCTTGGCGGGGAGCTGTTTTTT.

This chain connects TRBV6-5 to TRBJ1-1; 9 positions agree with TRBD1. Trimming at V came to 4 bases and at J to 1 base, leaving 7 bases not matched to a gene. CDR3 length: 16 amino acids. Germline CDR1 MNHEY, CDR2 SVGAGI. The CDR3 sequence: CASSSHTQGANTEAFF. In DNA, the CDR3 is TGTGCCAGCAGTTCCCATACACAGGGGGCGAACACTGAAGCTTTCTTT.

This rearrangement joins TRBV28 to TRBJ1-2; the D is unclear. Trimming removed 6 bases from V and 14 bases from J, with 22 bases in between. The CDR3 is 13 residues long. The V gene's germline CDR1 is MDHEN and CDR2 SYDVKM. CDR3 bases: TGTGCCAGCAGCAACGTTACGCCCGGGAGCCGGACCTTC. This translates into CASSNVTPGSRTF.

The gene calls are TRBV11-3 and TRBJ2-1; TRBD1 is a possible D gene (6 bases). This CDR3 has 14 amino acids. Germline loops: CDR1 SGHNT, CDR2 YENEEA. The V end lost 3 bases, the J end lost 7 bases, and 13 bases lay between the germline ends. The CDR3, as DNA: TGTGCCAGCAGCTTGGGACATAGTGGGAATGAGCAGTTCTTC. Encoded protein: CASSLGHSGNEQFF.

The V gene is TRBV5-4, the J gene TRBJ1-1; D remains ambiguous. Germline V gives CDR1 SGHNT, CDR2 YYREEE (reference sequence). The CDR3 is 13 residues long. V dropped 0 bases and J dropped 0 bases, with 3 bases sitting between them. This chain's CDR3 is CASSLDMNTEAFF. The CDR3 bases are TGTGCCAGCAGCTTGGACATGAACACTGAAGCTTTCTTT.

The chain carries TRBV11-2 and TRBJ1-3; the D gene is possibly TRBD1 (6 bases). The germline gives CDR1 SGHAT, CDR2 FQNNGV. Between the trimmed V and J ends, which lost 5 bases and 0 bases, there was a span of 11 bases. CDR3 length: 15 residues. CDR3 in amino acids: CASSPTGISGNTIYF. The CDR3 DNA sequence: TGTGCCAGCAGCCCAACAGGGATCTCTGGAAACACCATATATTTT.

V is TRBV2 and J is TRBJ1-3, with 11 bases identical to TRBD1. V gave up 6 bases and J gave up 5 bases; unmatched junction bases: 9. This CDR3 contains 16 residues. Germline V lookup: CDR1 SNHLY, CDR2 FYNNEI. CDR3 sequence reads: CASRGTGGNRRNTIYF. The CDR3 DNA reads TGTGCCAGCAGAGGGACAGGGGGGAATCGGAGAAACACCATATATTTT.